The 17 T cell receptor beta chains listed next were all sequenced from one sample in a study of blood T cell repertoires in COVID-19. Using immunoSEQ multiplex PCR, the repertoire was profiled, and TCRdb retains in-frame clones only, with some absent. Of some 210,000 clones in the sample, roughly 90% were seen once. Sequencing input: PBMCs or T cells enriched from blood (not recorded which). These receptor sequences come from a man younger than 30 with acute COVID-19.

V and J are TRBV2 and TRBJ1-2, with 7 bases that match TRBD1. This CDR3 has 15 residues. Germline values: CDR1 SNHLY, CDR2 FYNNEI. With 7 bases clipped from V and 2 bases from J, the junction kept 10 bases outside the gene matches. The CDR3 DNA sequence: TGTGCCAGCACTAGAGGACAGGCCTACAACTATGGCTACACCTTC. It codes for CASTRGQAYNYGYTF.

This sequence joins TRBV19 and TRBJ2-3, with 8 positions matching TRBD1. The V gene end was trimmed by 5 bases and the J gene end by 6 bases; junction bases not matched to a gene: 19. CDR1 LNHDA and CDR2 SQIVND come from the germline V gene (reference sequence). There are 18 residues in the CDR3. Written as DNA, the CDR3 is TGTGCCAGTAGTCAAGGAACCGGGACAGGTCGTTTCCGGGATACGCAGTATTTT. Amino acid sequence: CASSQGTGTGRFRDTQYF.

The chain carries TRBV4-1 and TRBJ2-1; D not certain. The ends were cut back, 6 bases at V and 0 bases at J, with 18 bases in the middle. The CDR3 is made up of 17 amino acids. CDR1 is MGHRA and CDR2 is YSYEKL in the germline V gene. This CDR3 reads CASSRRDRVSSYNEQFF. DNA of the CDR3: TGCGCCAGCAGTCGAAGAGACCGGGTGAGCTCCTACAATGAGCAGTTCTTC.

The CDR3 coding sequence is TGCGCCAGCAGCCAAGTTCCCGACAGGGACGAGCAGTACTTC. It translates to CASSQVPDRDEQYF. V usage is TRBV4-1 and J usage is TRBJ2-7; 7 bases are a match to TRBD1. In germline, CDR1 is MGHRA, CDR2 YSYEKL. The CDR3 spans 14 residues. The V segment lost 1 base and the J segment 5 bases; nucleotides outside the gene matches: 5.

The chain uses TRBV27 and TRBJ1-2; the D gene is possibly TRBD1 (6 bases). Germline-derived CDR1 and CDR2 are MNHEY and SMNVEV (reference sequence). V lost 4 bases and J 4 bases, leaving 10 bases between the germline ends. The CDR3 is 13 amino acids. CDR3 sequence reads: CASSWGGGYGYTF. In DNA form, the CDR3 reads TGTGCCAGCAGTTGGGGGGGCGGCTATGGCTACACCTTC.

This chain joins TRBV11-2 and TRBJ1-2; D gene uncertain. The V and J ends lost 2 bases and 6 bases respectively, with 19 bases between them. The CDR3 is 16 amino acids. Germline lookup yields CDR1 SGHAT and CDR2 FQNNGV. As DNA, the CDR3 is TGTGCCAGCAGCTTATTTTTAGACAACCTGTCCGATGGCTACACCTTC. Amino acid sequence: CASSLFLDNLSDGYTF.

This clone was counted once. The genes are TRBV28 and TRBJ1-2; no definite D call. CDR1 and CDR2 (germline): MDHEN, SYDVKM. The CDR3 sequence is 17 residues long. Trimming took off 3 bases at V and 4 bases at J, with 21 bases between the two ends. The DNA of the CDR3 is TGTGCCAGCAGTTTTACGGCGGCGGGTCGACGGTCCTATGGCTACACCTTC. Amino acids: CASSFTAAGRRSYGYTF.

Of note for this clone: An end of the junction does not agree with germline; a read error may underlie this. J is TRBJ2-7 and V is TRBV27; 10 positions match TRBD2. The CDR3 loop spans 13 amino acids. Germline CDR1 reads MNHEY; CDR2 reads SMNVEV (reference sequence). In DNA, the CDR3 is TGTGCCAGCCGGGGACTAGCGAACTACGAGCGGTACTTC. Its protein is CASRGLANYERYF.

The genes are TRBV7-8 and TRBJ2-3, with a possible D match to TRBD2 (6 bases). CDR3 length: 15 amino acids. The germline V and J ends were trimmed by 5 bases and 3 bases, with 15 bases remaining between them. Germline V gene data show CDR1 as SGHVS and CDR2 as FQNEAQ. CDR3 in amino acids: CASSVEGLGTDTQYF. The CDR3, as DNA: TGTGCCAGCAGCGTAGAGGGACTGGGAACAGATACGCAGTATTTT.

J is TRBJ2-7 and V is TRBV28, with 7 bases identical to TRBD1. V shed 2 bases and J 7 bases; nucleotides not matched to a gene: 14. This CDR3 spans 16 amino acids. Germline loops: CDR1 MDHEN, CDR2 SYDVKM. In DNA, the CDR3 is TGTGCCAGCAGTTTACTCACCTCGGTCTCCAGGGGGGAGCAGTACTTC. This codes for CASSLLTSVSRGEQYF.

The chain employs TRBV5-1 and TRBJ1-5; 8 nucleotides align to TRBD1. Germline V gives CDR1 SGHRS, CDR2 YFSETQ. Losses at the gene ends were 4 bases for V and 2 bases for J; bases not matched to a gene: 5. The CDR3 length is 15 residues. CDR3 sequence: CASSTGQGGNQPQHF. CDR3 nucleotide sequence: TGCGCCAGCAGCACTGGACAGGGAGGCAATCAGCCCCAGCATTTT.

The chain has TRBV7-9 and TRBJ2-7; D not resolved. CDR3 size: 13 residues. Germline V lookup: CDR1 SEHNR, CDR2 FQNEAQ (reference sequence). V lost 1 base, J lost 4 bases, and 8 bases lay in between. CDR3 bases: TGTGCCAGCAGCTTAGGAGGCGGATACGAGCAGTACTTC. This sequence encodes CASSLGGGYEQYF.

The V and J genes are TRBV5-4 and TRBJ2-5; D is unclear. CDR1 and CDR2 from the germline V gene are SGHNT and YYREEE (reference sequence). V was clipped by 0 bases and J by 2 bases, with 8 bases between them. CDR3 size: 14 residues. Written as DNA, the CDR3 is TGTGCCAGCAGCTTGGGAACAGAACAAGAGACCCAGTACTTC. It encodes CASSLGTEQETQYF.

The chain is built from TRBV28 and TRBJ1-1; 7 bases are a match to TRBD1. The CDR3 contains 15 residues. Trimming took 5 bases from V and 3 from J; bases not matched to a gene: 9. Germline CDR1 reads MDHEN; CDR2 reads SYDVKM. In DNA, the CDR3 is TGTGCCAGCAGTCTTCAACCCCAGGGGGACACTGAAGCTTTCTTT. It encodes CASSLQPQGDTEAFF.

V gene TRBV28 combines with J gene TRBJ2-4; perhaps TRBD1 as D (6 bases). Trimming took off 6 bases at V and 4 bases at J, with 16 bases between the two ends. Germline CDR1 MDHEN, CDR2 SYDVKM. The CDR3 extends over 15 amino acids. CDR3 protein: CASSTPSQGKNIQYF. CDR3 DNA: TGTGCCAGCAGCACACCCTCCCAGGGGAAAAACATTCAGTACTTC.

DNA of the CDR3: TGTGCCAGCAGCCTAGTGGCGGGAGGGCCATCCGGGGAGCTGTTTTTT. As protein: CASSLVAGGPSGELFF. The rearrangement uses TRBV7-2 and TRBJ2-2; TRBD2 matches at 9 bases. CDR1 is SGHTA and CDR2 is FQGNSA in the germline V gene. The CDR3 loop spans 16 amino acids. V lost 5 bases and J lost 6; bases outside the gene matches: 10.

The chain uses TRBV10-3 and TRBJ2-3; perhaps TRBD1 as D (5 bases). CDR1 is ENHRY and CDR2 is SYGVKD in the germline V gene. Between the trimmed V and J ends, which lost 10 bases and 8 bases, there was a span of 19 bases. This CDR3 is 13 amino acids long. The CDR3 nucleotides read TGTGCCACCTCGGACATCACCCAGAGTACGCAGTATTTT. This translates into CATSDITQSTQYF.